Described below is a single T cell receptor (beta chain) sequence and its context. This record belongs to a study of blood T cell repertoires in COVID-19. Study-wide context: COVID-19 samples collected from the United States, Italy and Spain covered acute and convalescent phases. Sources were T cells, B-cell-depleted T cells, or PBMCs; the material itself was cDNA or gDNA.

The CDR3 covers 17 residues. Germline lookup yields CDR1 MDHEN and CDR2 SYDVKM. The ends lost 6 bases at V and 0 bases at J; junction bases unmatched: 9. Original processing methods: Reference gene primer amplification gave nucleated cell count estimates. Method: immunoSEQ multiplex PCR; TCRdb's copy keeps in-frame clones and lacks some. For V, J and clone size, that table is used; D and trimming come from the DNA. In the table there are tens of thousands of clones, around 80% of which are singletons. Sequencing was carried out using peripheral blood. The receptor's source is a man between 60 and 70 years old with active or convalescent COVID-19. This chain joins TRBV28 and TRBJ2-2; 8 nucleotides agree with TRBD1. CDR3 loop: CASSRYTGGPNTGELFF. The CDR3 bases are TGTGCCAGCAGCCGTTATACAGGGGGTCCGAACACCGGGGAGCTGTTTTTT.